The T cell receptor beta chain described here comes from a study of blood T cell repertoires in COVID-19. Study information: The United States, Italy and Spain supplied acute and convalescent COVID-19 samples. PBMCs, B-cell-depleted T cells, or T cells provided the cDNA or gDNA that made up the material.

This table comes from immunoSEQ multiplex PCR, and its TCRdb copy is limited to in-frame clones, with some not included. The profile shows hundreds of thousands of clones, around 90% of them singletons. The CDR3 loop spans 15 amino acids. The ends lost 4 bases at V and 6 bases at J; junction bases unmatched: 7. Germline V gene data show CDR1 as SNHLY and CDR2 as FYNNEI. Sequenced input: PBMCs or T cells enriched from blood (not recorded which). This clonotype was obtained from a woman aged 45-59 years who had recovered from COVID-19. This sequence joins TRBV2 and TRBJ2-1, with 9 nucleotides matching TRBD2. The CDR3, as DNA: TGTGCCAGCAGTGTAGAGCTAGCGGGGAGCAATGAGCAGTTCTTC. Protein: CASSVELAGSNEQFF.